This is a list of T cell receptor beta chains from one sample in a study of shared clonotypes between healthy human individuals. Profiled with immunoSEQ multiplex PCR; TCRdb holds only in-frame clones, not every one. The sample lists 2 million or so clones, about 95% seen once, with roughly 1.1% in the top ten. Sequencing was performed on naive CD8+ T cells sorted from blood. These receptors were collected from a man aged 18 to 35 in good health. Both conserved end residues are part of each CDR3. D genes are given only for firm matches.

J gene	V gene	D gene	CDR3 protein	CDR3 DNA
TRBJ2-7	TRBV5-4	.	CASSLVHSPYEQYF	TGTGCCAGCAGCTTGGTTCACAGTCCCTACGAGCAGTACTTC
TRBJ2-5	TRBV11-2	.	CASSLGATGVAETQYF	TGTGCCAGCAGCCTAGGGGCGACGGGTGTCGCGGAGACCCAGTACTTC
TRBJ1-5	TRBV4-2	.	CASSQGSSNQPQHF	TGTGCCAGCAGCCAAGGTTCTAGCAATCAGCCCCAGCATTTT
TRBJ2-5	TRBV13	.	CASSLGEEMAQYF	TGTGCCAGCAGCTTAGGAGAAGAGATGGCCCAGTACTTC
TRBJ1-5	TRBV6-6	TRBD1	CASSFGTEGQPQHF	TGTGCCAGCAGCTTTGGGACAGAAGGGCAGCCCCAGCATTTT
TRBJ1-2	TRBV7-9	TRBD1	CASSPFDRDAFYGYTF	TGTGCCAGCAGCCCCTTCGACAGGGATGCCTTCTATGGCTACACCTTC
TRBJ2-7	TRBV11-2	TRBD1	CASSLEQGAHYEQYF	TGTGCCAGCAGCTTGGAACAGGGGGCTCACTACGAGCAGTACTTC
TRBJ1-1	TRBV27	.	CASSLAAGEAFF	TGTGCCAGCAGTTTGGCAGCGGGTGAAGCTTTCTTT
TRBJ2-1	TRBV27	.	CASSLLIEQGTWEQFF	TGTGCCAGCAGTTTATTAATAGAACAGGGTACGTGGGAGCAGTTCTTC
TRBJ2-7	TRBV5-4	.	CASSLGALEQYF	TGTGCCAGCAGCTTGGGGGCCCTCGAGCAGTACTTC
TRBJ2-1	TRBV6-6	TRBD1	CASSYSGTGNEQFF	TGTGCCAGCAGTTACTCTGGGACAGGCAATGAGCAGTTCTTC
TRBJ2-2	TRBV6-1	.	CASSEIVVMTNTGELFF	TGTGCCAGCAGTGAAATCGTAGTAATGACGAACACCGGGGAGCTGTTTTTT
TRBJ2-1	TRBV4-3	.	CASSQDTSAISYNEQFF	TGCGCCAGCAGCCAAGATACGTCTGCCATCTCCTACAATGAGCAGTTCTTC
TRBJ1-5	TRBV18	TRBD1	CASSPERQGSNQPQHF	TGTGCCAGCTCACCAGAGAGACAGGGTAGCAATCAGCCCCAGCATTTT
TRBJ2-1	TRBV6-5	.	CASSYIGVNEQFF	TGTGCCAGCAGTTACATTGGGGTCAATGAGCAGTTCTTC
TRBJ2-6	TRBV13	.	CASSLVKGSGANVLTF	TGTGCCAGCAGCTTAGTTAAGGGATCTGGGGCCAACGTCCTGACTTTC
TRBJ2-7	TRBV7-9	.	CASRHDTGSEQYF	TGTGCCAGCAGGCATGATACGGGGTCCGAGCAGTACTTC
TRBJ2-2	TRBV2	.	CASSTGDTGELFF	TGTGCCAGCAGCACAGGTGACACCGGGGAGCTGTTTTTT
TRBJ2-1	TRBV13	TRBD1	CASSLGQGVREQFF	TGTGCCAGCAGCTTGGGACAGGGGGTTAGGGAGCAGTTCTTC
TRBJ1-2	TRBV5-1	.	CASSLDPGAGSGGYTF	TGCGCCAGCAGCTTGGACCCGGGCGCGGGATCGGGGGGCTACACCTTC
TRBJ2-1	TRBV4-3	.	CASSLGSYSYNEQFF	TGCGCCAGCAGCCTGGGTAGCTACTCCTACAATGAGCAGTTCTTC
TRBJ1-2	TRBV27	.	CASSLRGGANYGYTF	TGTGCCAGCAGTTTACGAGGGGGAGCTAACTATGGCTACACCTTC
TRBJ1-2	TRBV7-6	.	CASSLQARYGYTF	TGTGCCAGCAGCTTACAGGCGAGGTATGGCTACACCTTC